What follows are 14 T cell receptor beta chains derived from one specimen sequenced in a study of regulatory T cells in long-lasting Graves disease. Described time point: newly diagnosed GD, antithyroid drugs for less than 3 months. PBMC-extracted RNA yielded the TCR library. The authors built TCR beta libraries using iRepertoire HTBI primers and Arm-PCR of CDR3 regions. One entry per CDR3 protein, called by TCRdb with MiXCR from the multiplex PCR reads. The sample lists approximately 470,000 distinct CDR3 sequences, roughly 15% seen once, with about 12% in the top ten. A further study also used this sample, focusing on T cells in Graves' hyperthyroidism and ophthalmopathy.

The sample was peripheral blood mononuclear cells (PBMCs), taken at new diagnosis, from a patient treated with antithyroid drugs. Receptors originate from a middle-aged man with Graves disease.

This clonotype has ten or more counts. The chain employs TRBV5-1 and TRBJ2-3; the D is unclear. The CDR3 runs to 14 residues. Per the germline V gene, CDR1 is SGHRS and CDR2 is YFSETQ. V dropped 1 base and J dropped 2 bases, with 8 bases sitting between them. DNA of the CDR3: TGCGCCAGCAGCTTGACTACCTTCACAGATACGCAGTATTTT. Translating it yields CASSLTTFTDTQYF.

This clonotype was counted ten times or more. The V call is TRBV7-2, the J call TRBJ2-1; TRBD2 matches 8 bases. This CDR3 region has 15 residues. Germline V gene sequence: CDR1 SGHTA, CDR2 FQGNSA. J was trimmed by 5 bases and V by 5 bases; bases with no gene match: 8. The CDR3 loop reads CASSKFWTSNNEQFF. DNA for the CDR3: TGTGCCAGCAGCAAATTTTGGACTAGCAACAATGAGCAGTTCTTC.

This clonotype was observed many times. This chain uses TRBV5-1 with TRBJ1-1, with 9 nucleotides matching TRBD1. After removal of 4 bases from V and 4 bases from J, the junction contained 5 bases not matched to a gene. The CDR3 has 14 residues. Germline CDR1 and CDR2: SGHRS and YFSETQ. For the CDR3, the DNA is TGCGCCAGCAGCAGGGGACAGGGCGGCACTGAAGCTTTCTTT. Protein product: CASSRGQGGTEAFF.

In this sample, this clonotype turned up a few times. This sequence joins TRBV28 and TRBJ1-1; tentative D call: TRBD1 (6 bases). Germline V gives CDR1 MDHEN, CDR2 SYDVKM. This CDR3 region has 13 residues. The germline V and J ends were trimmed by 10 bases and 6 bases, with 18 bases remaining between them. CDR3 in DNA: TGTGCCACCTCCCAACAGGGTTTGTCTGAAGCTTTCTTT. It translates to CATSQQGLSEAFF.

This clonotype was picked up many times. The rearrangement links TRBV2 to TRBJ2-3; D not resolved. Germline V gene sequence: CDR1 SNHLY, CDR2 FYNNEI. V was trimmed by 7 bases and J by 6 bases, leaving 11 bases between them. This CDR3 region has 12 residues. The CDR3: CASKLEGDTQYF. The CDR3 bases are TGTGCCAGCAAGTTGGAAGGGGATACGCAGTATTTT.

The rearrangement joins TRBV30 to TRBJ2-3; TRBD1 aligns across 11 bases. Per germline, CDR1 GTSNPN and CDR2 SVGIG (reference sequence). This CDR3 region has 14 residues. V gave up 6 bases and J gave up 2 bases; unmatched junction bases: 4. The CDR3 region has the DNA TGTGCCTGCCAGGGACAGGGGGACACAGATACGCAGTATTTT. Its translation is CACQGQGDTDTQYF.

This clonotype was counted many times. The chain couples TRBV5-1 to TRBJ2-5; TRBD1 might be the D (6 bases). The CDR3 totals 13 residues. CDR1 and CDR2 from the germline V gene are SGHRS and YFSETQ. The ends were cut back, 5 bases at V and 2 bases at J, with 10 bases in the middle. This CDR3 is CASSGQSQETQYF. CDR3 nucleotide sequence: TGCGCCAGCAGTGGACAGAGTCAAGAGACCCAGTACTTC.

This clonotype was counted ten times or more. The chain carries TRBV12-3 or TRBV12-4 and TRBJ2-5, with D unresolved. The CDR3 runs to 15 residues. V lost 5 bases and J lost 3, with 16 bases in between. The CDR3 nucleotides are TGTGCCAGCAGTCCAAGACCCAACTTAAAAGAGACCCAGTACTTC. Translated, it gives CASSPRPNLKETQYF.

This sequence joins TRBV4-1 and TRBJ1-1, with D possibly matching TRBD1 (5 bases). The CDR3 loop spans 19 amino acids. V lost 0 bases and J lost 0, with 20 bases in between. Per germline, CDR1 MGHRA and CDR2 YSYEKL. CDR3 coding DNA: TGCGCCAGCAGCCAAGATGGGGGGGGGTTAATCGGGATGAACACTGAAGCTTTCTTT. Translating it yields CASSQDGGGLIGMNTEAFF.

The chain employs TRBV28 and TRBJ1-5, with unresolved D. Germline V gene data show CDR1 as MDHEN and CDR2 as SYDVKM. V shed 10 bases and J shed 0 bases, with 13 bases lying between them. The CDR3 is 14 amino acids. The CDR3, as DNA: TGTGCCACCAACCTTCGAAGTAGCAATCAGCCCCAGCATTTT. It yields the protein CATNLRSSNQPQHF.

The sample holds many counts of this clonotype. V and J are TRBV28 and TRBJ2-1, with D possibly being TRBD1 or TRBD2 (6 bases each). Trimming took off 8 bases at V and 7 bases at J, with 21 bases between the two ends. The CDR3 length is 15 residues. The germline gives CDR1 MDHEN, CDR2 SYDVKM. The CDR3, as DNA: TGTGCCAGCCCCCAAAGGGGGGCCGGGTTAAATGAGCAGTTCTTC. Encoded protein: CASPQRGAGLNEQFF.

This clonotype was counted only a few times. The chain employs TRBV7-9 and TRBJ2-3; D may be TRBD2 (5 bases). The CDR3 extends over 14 amino acids. Looked up from germline, CDR1 is SEHNR and CDR2 is FQNEAQ (reference sequence). V was trimmed by 6 bases and J by 2 bases, leaving 12 bases between them. CDR3 DNA: TGTGCCAGCAGTATGACGGACTTCACAGATACGCAGTATTTT. Protein product: CASSMTDFTDTQYF.

V gene TRBV5-1 combines with J gene TRBJ2-3, with 8 bases identical to TRBD1. With 2 bases clipped from V and 1 base from J, the junction kept 3 bases outside the gene matches. CDR1 and CDR2 (germline): SGHRS, YFSETQ. The CDR3 consists of 15 residues. CDR3 loop: CASSFGQGRTDTQYF. In DNA form, the CDR3 reads TGCGCCAGCAGCTTCGGACAGGGCCGCACAGATACGCAGTATTTT.

Comments on this clonotype: This could be a read error, since a much larger clone is one nucleotide away. This chain links TRBV18 with TRBJ2-5, with D unresolved. The tail of the sequence fits TRBJ2-1 better, so the J call may be wrong. The germline gives CDR1 KGHSH, CDR2 LQKENI. The CDR3 is 16 residues long. The CDR3 spells CASSPPGANLHNEQFF. CDR3 sequence (DNA): TGTGCCAGCTCACCACCTGGCGCCAACCTGCACAATGAGCAGTTCTTC.